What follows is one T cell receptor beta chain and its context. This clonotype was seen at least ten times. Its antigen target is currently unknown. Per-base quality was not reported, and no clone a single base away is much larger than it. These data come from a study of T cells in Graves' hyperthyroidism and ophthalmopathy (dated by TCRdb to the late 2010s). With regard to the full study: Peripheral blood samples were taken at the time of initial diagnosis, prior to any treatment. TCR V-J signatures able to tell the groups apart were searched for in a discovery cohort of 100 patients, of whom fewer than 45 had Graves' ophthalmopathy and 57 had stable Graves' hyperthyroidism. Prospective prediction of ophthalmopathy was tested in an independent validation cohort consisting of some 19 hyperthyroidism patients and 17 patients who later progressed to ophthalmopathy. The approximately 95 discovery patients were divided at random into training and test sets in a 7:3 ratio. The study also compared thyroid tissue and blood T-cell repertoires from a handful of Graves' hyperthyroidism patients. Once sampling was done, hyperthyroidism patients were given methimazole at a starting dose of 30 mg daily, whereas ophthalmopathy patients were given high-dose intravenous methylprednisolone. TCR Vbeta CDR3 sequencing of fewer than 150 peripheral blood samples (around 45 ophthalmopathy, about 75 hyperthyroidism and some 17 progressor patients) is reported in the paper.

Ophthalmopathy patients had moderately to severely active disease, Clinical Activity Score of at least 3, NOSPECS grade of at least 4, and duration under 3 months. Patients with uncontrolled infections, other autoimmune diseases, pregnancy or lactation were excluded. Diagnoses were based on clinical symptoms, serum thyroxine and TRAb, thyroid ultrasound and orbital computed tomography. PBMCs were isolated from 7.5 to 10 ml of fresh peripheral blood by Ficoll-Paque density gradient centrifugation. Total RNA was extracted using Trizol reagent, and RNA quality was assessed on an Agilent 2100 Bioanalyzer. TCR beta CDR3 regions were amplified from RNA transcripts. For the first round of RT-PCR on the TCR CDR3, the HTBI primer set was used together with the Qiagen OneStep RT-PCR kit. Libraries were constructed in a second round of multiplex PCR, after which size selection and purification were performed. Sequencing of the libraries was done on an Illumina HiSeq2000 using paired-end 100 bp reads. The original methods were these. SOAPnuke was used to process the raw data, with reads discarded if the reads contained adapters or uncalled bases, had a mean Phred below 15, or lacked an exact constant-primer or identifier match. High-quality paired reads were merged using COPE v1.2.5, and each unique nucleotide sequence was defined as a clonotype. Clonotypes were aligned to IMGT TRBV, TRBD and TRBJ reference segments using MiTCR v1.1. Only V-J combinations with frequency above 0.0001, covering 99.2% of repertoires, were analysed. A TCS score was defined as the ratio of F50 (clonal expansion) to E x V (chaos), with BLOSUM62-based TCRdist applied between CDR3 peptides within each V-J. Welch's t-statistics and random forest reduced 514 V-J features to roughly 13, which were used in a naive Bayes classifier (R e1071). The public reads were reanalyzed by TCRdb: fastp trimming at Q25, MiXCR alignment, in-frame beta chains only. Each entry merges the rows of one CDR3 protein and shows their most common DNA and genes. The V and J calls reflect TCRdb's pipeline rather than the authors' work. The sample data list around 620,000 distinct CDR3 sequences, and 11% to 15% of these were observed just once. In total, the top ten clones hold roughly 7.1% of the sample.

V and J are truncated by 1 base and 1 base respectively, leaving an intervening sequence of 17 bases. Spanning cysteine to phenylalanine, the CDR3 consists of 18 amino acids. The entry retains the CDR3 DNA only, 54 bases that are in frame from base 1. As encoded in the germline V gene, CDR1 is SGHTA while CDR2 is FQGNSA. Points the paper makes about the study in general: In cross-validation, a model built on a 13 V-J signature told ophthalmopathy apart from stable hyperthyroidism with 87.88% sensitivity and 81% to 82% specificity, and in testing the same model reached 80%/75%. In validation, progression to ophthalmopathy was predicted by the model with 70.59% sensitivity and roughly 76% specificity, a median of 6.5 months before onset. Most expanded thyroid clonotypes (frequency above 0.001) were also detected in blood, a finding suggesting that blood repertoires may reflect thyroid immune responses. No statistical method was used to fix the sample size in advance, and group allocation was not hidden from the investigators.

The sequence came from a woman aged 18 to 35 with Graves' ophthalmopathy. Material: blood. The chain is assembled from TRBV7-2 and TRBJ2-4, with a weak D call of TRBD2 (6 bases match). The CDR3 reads CASSLEPPGDKAKNIQYF. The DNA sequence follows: TGTGCCAGCAGCTTAGAACCCCCGGGAGATAAGGCCAAAAACATTCAGTACTTC.